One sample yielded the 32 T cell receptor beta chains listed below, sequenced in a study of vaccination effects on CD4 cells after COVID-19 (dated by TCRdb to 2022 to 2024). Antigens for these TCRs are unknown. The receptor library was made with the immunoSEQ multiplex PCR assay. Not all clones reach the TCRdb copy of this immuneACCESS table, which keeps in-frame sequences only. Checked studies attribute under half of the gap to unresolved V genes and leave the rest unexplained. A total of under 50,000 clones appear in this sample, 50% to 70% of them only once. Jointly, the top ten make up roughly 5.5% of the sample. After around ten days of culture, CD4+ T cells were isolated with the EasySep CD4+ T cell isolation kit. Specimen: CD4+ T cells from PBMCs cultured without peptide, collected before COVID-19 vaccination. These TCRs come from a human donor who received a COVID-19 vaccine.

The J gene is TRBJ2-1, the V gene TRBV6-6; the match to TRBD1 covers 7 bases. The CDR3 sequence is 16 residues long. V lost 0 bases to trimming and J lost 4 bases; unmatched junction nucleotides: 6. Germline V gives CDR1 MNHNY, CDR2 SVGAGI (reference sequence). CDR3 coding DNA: TGTGCCAGCAGTTACTCCGAGGGGGCGCGGTACAATGAGCAGTTCTTC. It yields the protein CASSYSEGARYNEQFF.

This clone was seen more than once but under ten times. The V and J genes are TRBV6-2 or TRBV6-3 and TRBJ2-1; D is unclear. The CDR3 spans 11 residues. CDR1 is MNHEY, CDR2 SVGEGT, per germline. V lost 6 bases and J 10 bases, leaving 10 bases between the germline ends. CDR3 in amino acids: CASSRRSEQFF. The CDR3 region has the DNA TGTGCCAGCAGCCGACGGTCGGAGCAGTTCTTC.

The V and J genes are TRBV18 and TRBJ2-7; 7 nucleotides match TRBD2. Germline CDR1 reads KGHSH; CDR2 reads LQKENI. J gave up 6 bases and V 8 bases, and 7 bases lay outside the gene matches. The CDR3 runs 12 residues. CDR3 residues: CASERGVGEQYF. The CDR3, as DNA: TGTGCCAGCGAACGGGGGGTAGGCGAGCAGTACTTC. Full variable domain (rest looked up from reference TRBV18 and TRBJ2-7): NAGVMQNPRHLVRRRGQEARLRCSPMKGHSHVYWYRQLPEEGLKFMVYLQKENIIDESGMPKERFSAEFPKEGPSILRIQQVVRGDSAAYFCASERGVGEQYFGPGTRLTVT.

The CDR3 loop is CASRLNRGYGYTF. As DNA, the CDR3 is TGTGCCAGCAGACTCAATAGGGGCTATGGCTACACCTTC. The V gene is TRBV12-3 or TRBV12-4, the J gene TRBJ1-2; tentatively, D is TRBD1 (5 bases). V was trimmed by 6 bases and J by 4 bases, leaving 12 bases between them. The CDR3 is made up of 13 amino acids.

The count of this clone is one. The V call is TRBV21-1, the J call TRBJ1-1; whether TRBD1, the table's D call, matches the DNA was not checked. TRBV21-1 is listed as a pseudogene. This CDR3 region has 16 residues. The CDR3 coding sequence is TGTGCCAGCAGCATAAGACAGGGGAAGAAGAGCACTGAAGCTTTCTTT. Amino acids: CASSIRQGKKSTEAFF.

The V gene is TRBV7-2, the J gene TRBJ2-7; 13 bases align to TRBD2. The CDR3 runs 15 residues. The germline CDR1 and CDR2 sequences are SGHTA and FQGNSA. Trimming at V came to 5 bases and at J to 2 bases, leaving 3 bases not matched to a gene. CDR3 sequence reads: CASSPTSGRAYEQYF. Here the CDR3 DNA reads TGTGCCAGCAGCCCCACTAGCGGGAGGGCCTACGAGCAGTACTTC.

The CDR3 DNA reads TGCGCCAGCAGCCTCCTCGGGCCCTCTAGTCGGGAGACCCAGTACTTC. This codes for CASSLLGPSSRETQYF. The rearrangement joins TRBV4-1 to TRBJ2-5; no reliable D call. This CDR3 is built from 16 residues. Deletions cut 4 bases from V and 5 bases from J, with 20 bases between. Germline CDR1 is MGHRA and CDR2 is YSYEKL.

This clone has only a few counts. The CDR3 loop is CAWNVEDMNTEAFF. CDR3 DNA sequence: TGTGCCTGGAACGTTGAGGACATGAACACTGAAGCTTTCTTT. The chain carries TRBV30 and TRBJ1-1; a possible D gene is TRBD1 (5 bases). The CDR3 covers 14 residues. From germline, CDR1 is GTSNPN and CDR2 SVGIG (reference sequence). With 4 bases removed from V and 0 bases from J, the gap between germline ends came to 12 bases.

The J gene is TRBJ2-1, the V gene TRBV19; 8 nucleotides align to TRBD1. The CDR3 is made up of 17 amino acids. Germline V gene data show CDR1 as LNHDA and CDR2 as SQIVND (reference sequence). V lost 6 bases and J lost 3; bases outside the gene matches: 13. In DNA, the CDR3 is TGTGCCAGTAGACCTAGGACAGGGTGGGATTACTACAATGAGCAGTTCTTC. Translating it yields CASRPRTGWDYYNEQFF.

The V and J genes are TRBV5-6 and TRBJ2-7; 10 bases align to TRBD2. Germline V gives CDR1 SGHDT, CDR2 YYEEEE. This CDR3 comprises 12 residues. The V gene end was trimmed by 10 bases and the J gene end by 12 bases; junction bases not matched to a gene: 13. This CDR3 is CAPRGRTSGAYF. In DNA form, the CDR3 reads TGTGCCCCCCGAGGACGAACTAGCGGGGCGTACTTC.

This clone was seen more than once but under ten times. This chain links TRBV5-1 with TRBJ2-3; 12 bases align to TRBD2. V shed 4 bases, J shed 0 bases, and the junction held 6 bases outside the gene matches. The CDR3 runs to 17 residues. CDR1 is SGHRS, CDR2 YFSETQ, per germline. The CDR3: CASSSGTSGSSTDTQYF. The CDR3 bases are TGCGCCAGCAGCAGCGGGACTAGCGGGTCTAGCACAGATACGCAGTATTTT.

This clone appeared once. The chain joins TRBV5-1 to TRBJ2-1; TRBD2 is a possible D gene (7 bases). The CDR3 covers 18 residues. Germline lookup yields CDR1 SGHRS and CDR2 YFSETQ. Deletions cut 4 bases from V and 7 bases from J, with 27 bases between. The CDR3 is CASSPRPFGGGRENEQFF. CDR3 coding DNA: TGCGCCAGCAGCCCCCGTCCCTTTGGCGGGGGCCGTGAAAATGAGCAGTTCTTC.

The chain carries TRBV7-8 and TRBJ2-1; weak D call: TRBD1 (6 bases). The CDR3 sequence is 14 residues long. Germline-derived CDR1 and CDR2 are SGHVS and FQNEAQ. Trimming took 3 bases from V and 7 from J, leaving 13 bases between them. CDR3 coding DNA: TGTGCCAGCAGCTTTTCAGGGGCGCGAAATGAGCAGTTCTTC. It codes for CASSFSGARNEQFF. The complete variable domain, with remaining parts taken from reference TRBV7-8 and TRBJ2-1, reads GAGVSQSPRYKVAKRGQDVALRCDPISGHVSLFWYQQALGQGPEFLTYFQNEAQLDKSGLPSDRFFAERPEGSVSTLKIQRTQQEDSAVYLCASSFSGARNEQFFGPGTRLTVL.

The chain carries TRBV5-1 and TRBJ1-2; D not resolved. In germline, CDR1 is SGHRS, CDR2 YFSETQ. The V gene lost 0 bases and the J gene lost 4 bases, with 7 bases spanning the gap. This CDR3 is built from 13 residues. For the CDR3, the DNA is TGCGCCAGCAGCTTGGACGGATCCTATGGCTACACCTTC. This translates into CASSLDGSYGYTF.

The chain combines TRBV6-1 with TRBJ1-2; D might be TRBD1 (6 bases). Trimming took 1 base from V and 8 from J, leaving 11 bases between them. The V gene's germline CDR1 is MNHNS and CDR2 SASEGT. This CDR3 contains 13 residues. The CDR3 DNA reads TGTGCCAGCAGTGAAGACAGGGCCCGAGGCTACACCTTC. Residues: CASSEDRARGYTF.

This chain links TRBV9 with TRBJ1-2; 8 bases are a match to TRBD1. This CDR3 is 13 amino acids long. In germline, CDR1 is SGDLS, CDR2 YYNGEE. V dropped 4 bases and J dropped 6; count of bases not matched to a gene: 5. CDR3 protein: CASSRQGLDGYTF. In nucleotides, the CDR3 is TGTGCCAGCAGCCGACAGGGGCTAGATGGCTACACCTTC.

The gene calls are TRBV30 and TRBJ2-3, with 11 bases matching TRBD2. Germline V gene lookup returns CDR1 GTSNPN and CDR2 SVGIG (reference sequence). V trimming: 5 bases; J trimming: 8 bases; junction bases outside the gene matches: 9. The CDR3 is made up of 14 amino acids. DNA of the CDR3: TGTGCCTGGCGGTTTACTAGCGGGAGTGTTACGCAGTATTTT. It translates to CAWRFTSGSVTQYF.

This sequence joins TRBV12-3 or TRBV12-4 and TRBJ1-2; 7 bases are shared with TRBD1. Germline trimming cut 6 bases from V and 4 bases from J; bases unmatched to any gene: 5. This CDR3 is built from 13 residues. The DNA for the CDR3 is TGTGCCAGCAGCCCGACAGGGCGCTATGGCTACACCTTC. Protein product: CASSPTGRYGYTF.

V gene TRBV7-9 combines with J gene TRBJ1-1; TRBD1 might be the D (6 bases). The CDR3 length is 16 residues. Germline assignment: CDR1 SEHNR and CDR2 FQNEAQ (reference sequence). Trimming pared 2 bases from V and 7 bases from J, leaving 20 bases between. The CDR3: CASSLLGSGALNEAFF. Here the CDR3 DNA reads TGTGCCAGCAGCTTATTGGGATCAGGGGCCCTTAATGAAGCTTTCTTT.

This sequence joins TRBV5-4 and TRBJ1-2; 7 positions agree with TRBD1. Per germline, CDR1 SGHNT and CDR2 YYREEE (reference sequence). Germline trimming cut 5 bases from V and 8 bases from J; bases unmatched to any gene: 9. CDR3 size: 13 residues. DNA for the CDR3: TGTGCCAGCAGTCAAAACAGGGGAGACGGCTACACCTTC. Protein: CASSQNRGDGYTF.

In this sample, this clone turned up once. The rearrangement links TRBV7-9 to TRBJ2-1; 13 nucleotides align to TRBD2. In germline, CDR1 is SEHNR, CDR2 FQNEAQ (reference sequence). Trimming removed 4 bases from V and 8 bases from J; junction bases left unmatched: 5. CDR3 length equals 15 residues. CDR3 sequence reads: CASSWGLAGFDEQFF. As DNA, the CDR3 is TGTGCCAGCAGCTGGGGACTAGCGGGATTCGATGAGCAGTTCTTC.

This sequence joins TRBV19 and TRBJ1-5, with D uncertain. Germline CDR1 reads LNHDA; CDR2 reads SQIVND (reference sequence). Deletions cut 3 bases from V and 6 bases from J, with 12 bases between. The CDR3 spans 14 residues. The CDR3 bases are TGTGCCAGTAGTATTTTAGAGTCTGGTCAGCCCCAGCATTTT. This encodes CASSILESGQPQHF. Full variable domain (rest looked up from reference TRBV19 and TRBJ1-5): DGGITQSPKYLFRKEGQNVTLSCEQNLNHDAMYWYRQDPGQGLRLIYYSQIVNDFQKGDIAEGYSVSREKKESFPLTVTSAQKNPTAFYLCASSILESGQPQHFGDGTRLSIL.

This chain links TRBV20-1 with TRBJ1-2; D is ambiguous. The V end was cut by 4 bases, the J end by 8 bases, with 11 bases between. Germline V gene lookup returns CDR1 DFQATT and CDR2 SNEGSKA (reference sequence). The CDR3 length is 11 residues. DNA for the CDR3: TGCAGTGCTAACTCCCTCCGGGGCTACACCTTC. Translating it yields CSANSLRGYTF.

The CDR3 protein is CASSQARASANNEQFF. CDR3 DNA sequence: TGTGCCAGCAGCCAAGCTCGCGCCTCGGCAAACAATGAGCAGTTCTTC. This chain links TRBV4-2 with TRBJ2-1; D remains unclear. V was pared by 1 base and J by 5 bases, with 15 bases between. The CDR3 consists of 16 residues. Germline loops: CDR1 LGHNA, CDR2 YNFKEQ.

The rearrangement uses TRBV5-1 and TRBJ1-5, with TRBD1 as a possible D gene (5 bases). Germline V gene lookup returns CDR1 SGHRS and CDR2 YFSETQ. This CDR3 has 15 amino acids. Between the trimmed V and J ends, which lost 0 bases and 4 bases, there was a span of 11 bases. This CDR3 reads CASSLDGGDNQPQHF. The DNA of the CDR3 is TGCGCCAGCAGCTTGGACGGGGGAGATAATCAGCCCCAGCATTTT.

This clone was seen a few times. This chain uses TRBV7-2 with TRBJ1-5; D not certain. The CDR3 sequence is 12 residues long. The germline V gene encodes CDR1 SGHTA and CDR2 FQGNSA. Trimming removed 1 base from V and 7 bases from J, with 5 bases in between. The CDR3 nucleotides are TGTGCCAGCAGCTTAGACCACCAGCCCCAGCATTTT. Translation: CASSLDHQPQHF.

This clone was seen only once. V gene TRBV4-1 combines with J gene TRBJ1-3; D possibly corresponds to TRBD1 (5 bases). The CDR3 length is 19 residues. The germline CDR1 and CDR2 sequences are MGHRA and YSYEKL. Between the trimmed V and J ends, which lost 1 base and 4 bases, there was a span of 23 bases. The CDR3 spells CASSQGGLRTRGGGNTIYF. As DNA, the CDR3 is TGCGCCAGCAGCCAAGGGGGTTTGCGAACCCGGGGGGGAGGAAACACCATATATTTT.

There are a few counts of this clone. The CDR3 DNA is TGCGCCAGCAGCTCACCGGGACAGGGGAACACCGGGGAGCTGTTTTTT. It is translated as CASSSPGQGNTGELFF. The V and J genes are TRBV5-1 and TRBJ2-2; 9 bases line up with TRBD1. CDR1 is SGHRS and CDR2 is YFSETQ in the germline V gene. The CDR3 is made up of 16 amino acids. V trimming: 3 bases; J trimming: 1 base; junction bases outside the gene matches: 4.

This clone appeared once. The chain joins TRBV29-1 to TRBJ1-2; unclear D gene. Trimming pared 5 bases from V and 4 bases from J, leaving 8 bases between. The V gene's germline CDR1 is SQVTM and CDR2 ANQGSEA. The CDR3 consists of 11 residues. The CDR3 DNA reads TGCAGCGTTTTACAGTCCTATGGCTACACCTTC. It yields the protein CSVLQSYGYTF.

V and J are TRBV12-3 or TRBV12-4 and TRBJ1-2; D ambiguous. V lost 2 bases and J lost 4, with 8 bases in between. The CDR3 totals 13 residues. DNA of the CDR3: TGTGCCAGCAGTTTAAGGGCAGGCTATGGCTACACCTTC. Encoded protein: CASSLRAGYGYTF.

The CDR3 DNA follows: TGTGCCTGGAGTAAAGGGGTGGGCGAGCAGTACTTC. Amino acids: CAWSKGVGEQYF. The chain joins TRBV30 to TRBJ2-7; D is possibly TRBD1 (5 bases). Per the germline V gene, CDR1 is GTSNPN and CDR2 is SVGIG (reference sequence). This CDR3 comprises 12 residues. V lost 2 bases and J lost 6, with 11 bases in between.

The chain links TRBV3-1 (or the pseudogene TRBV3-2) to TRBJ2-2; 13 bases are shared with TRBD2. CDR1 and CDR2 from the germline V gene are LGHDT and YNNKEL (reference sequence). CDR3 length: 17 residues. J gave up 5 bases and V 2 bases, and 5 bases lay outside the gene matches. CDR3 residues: CASSQRGTSGTTGELFF. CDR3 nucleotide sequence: TGTGCCAGCAGCCAAAGAGGGACTAGCGGGACGACCGGGGAGCTGTTTTTT.